Here is one T cell receptor beta chain with its context. The antigen is unknown. The sample originates from a study of STAT3 mutations in large granular lymphocyte leukemia. Study summary: Immunosuppressive therapy was given to more than half of T-LGLL patients.

TCRbeta libraries averaged around 40,000 productive templates per sample. Repertoires were generated with immunoSEQ multiplex PCR, while TCRdb's copy carries only in-frame clones and drops some. Of tens of thousands of clones listed, roughly 88% are singletons. Study-level results: Every T-LGLL patient had at least one immunodominant TCRbeta clonotype.

Germline V gene lookup returns CDR1 SEHNR and CDR2 FQNEAQ (reference sequence). This CDR3 contains 14 residues. The V and J ends lost 10 bases and 0 bases respectively, with 15 bases between them. The genes are TRBV7-9 and TRBJ1-1; possibly TRBD1 for D (5 bases). This sequence was found in a human donor with T large granular lymphocyte leukemia. Some clones in this sample may be carry-over from other donors' samples. Sequenced input: PBMCs. CDR3 in DNA: TGTGCCACCAGACAAGGGGCCATGAACACTGAAGCTTTCTTT. It specifies CATRQGAMNTEAFF.